The subject of this entry is one T cell receptor beta chain. Its antigen is as yet unknown. The record originates from a study of cytomegalovirus exposure and HLA in healthy donors. The study's findings and limits: Analysis was performed later, and it showed HLA-associated TCR beta chains to be more clonally expanded than equally common others. Sequencing had likely introduced a cluster of highly shared sequence variants as an artifact.

The study ran its PCR with 60 Vbeta and 13 Jbeta primers. Some clones are missing from TCRdb's copy, which holds only in-frame ones; the method was immunoSEQ multiplex PCR. The data hold some 130,000 clones, with roughly 82% observed a single time. J gave up 0 bases and V 7 bases, and 6 bases lay outside the gene matches. CDR3 length: 14 residues. Per germline, CDR1 SQVTM and CDR2 ANQGSEA. The chain carries TRBV29-1 and TRBJ1-5; 7 bases align to TRBD1. The sequence came from a male donor in good health and CMV-seropositive. The sample consisted of PBMCs. CDR3 in DNA: TGCAGCGCCGCACAGGGGAATAGCAATCAGCCCCAGCATTTT. It yields the protein CSAAQGNSNQPQHF.